This T cell receptor beta chain was obtained from a study of cytomegalovirus exposure and HLA in healthy donors. Study results and caveats: Researchers reportedly found TCR beta sequences accurately predicted most subjects' HLA-A and HLA-B alleles. The study flagged approximately 180 TCR beta chains as cytomegalovirus-associated. Available immune exposure information covered CMV serostatus only.

As concerns this clone: Its antigen is undetermined.

This CDR3 is built from 12 residues. Trimming pared 4 bases from V and 6 bases from J, leaving 11 bases between. The germline CDR1 and CDR2 sequences are SGHRS and YFSETQ. 13 Jbeta primers and 60 Vbeta primers were used for the PCR. Here immunoSEQ multiplex PCR was the method, and the copy in TCRdb shows in-frame clones only, minus some. The data hold roughly 200,000 clones, with roughly 85% observed a single time. This receptor was identified in a woman aged 45-65 years in good health and CMV-seronegative. The chain links TRBV5-1 to TRBJ2-7, with a weak D call TRBD2 (6 bases). The specimen was PBMCs. The CDR3 protein is CASSPTSFEQYF. The DNA for the CDR3 is TGCGCCAGCAGCCCGACTAGTTTCGAGCAGTACTTC.